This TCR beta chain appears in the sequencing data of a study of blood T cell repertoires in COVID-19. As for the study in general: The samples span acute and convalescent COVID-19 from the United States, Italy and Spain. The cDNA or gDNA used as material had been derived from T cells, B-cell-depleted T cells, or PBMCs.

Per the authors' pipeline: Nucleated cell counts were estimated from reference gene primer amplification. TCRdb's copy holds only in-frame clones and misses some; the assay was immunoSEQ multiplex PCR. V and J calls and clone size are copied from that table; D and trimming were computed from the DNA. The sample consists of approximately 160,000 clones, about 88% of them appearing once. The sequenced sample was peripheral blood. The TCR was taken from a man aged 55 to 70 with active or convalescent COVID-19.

The chain's CDR3 is CASSLPRGTRTDTQYF. The CDR3 bases are TGTGCCAGCAGCCTACCCCGGGGGACTCGCACAGATACGCAGTATTTT. The gene calls are TRBV11-2 and TRBJ2-3; D might be TRBD2 (6 bases). The CDR3 sequence is 16 residues long. The V end lost 5 bases, the J end lost 1 base, and 16 bases lay between the germline ends. Germline V gives CDR1 SGHAT, CDR2 FQNNGV.